This T cell receptor beta chain is drawn from a study of blood T cell repertoires in COVID-19. Study in general: Acute and convalescent COVID-19 samples came from the United States, Italy and Spain. From T cells, B-cell-depleted T cells, or PBMCs came the material, which was cDNA or gDNA.

Assignment of participants to cohorts was predicated upon participant-reported clinical history. There are 15 residues in the CDR3. The V gene's germline CDR1 is SEHNR and CDR2 FQNEAQ (reference sequence). J was trimmed by 5 bases and V by 5 bases; bases with no gene match: 9. Only in-frame clones appear in the TCRdb table, and some are missing; sequencing was by immunoSEQ multiplex PCR. The sample lists under 200,000 clones; around 82% were seen once. The clonotype originates from a woman aged 55-69 years with acute COVID-19. V usage is TRBV7-9 and J usage is TRBJ2-5; TRBD2 agrees at 9 bases. The sequenced sample was PBMCs or T cells enriched from blood (not recorded which). CDR3 residues: CASSLRRGGMETQYF. The CDR3 coding sequence is TGTGCCAGCAGCCTTCGGCGGGGGGGGATGGAGACCCAGTACTTC.